One sample yielded the 17 T cell receptor beta chains listed below, sequenced in a study of metastatic and nonmetastatic thyroid tumors. Patients had received no treatment of any kind before thyroid surgery. From the PCR reads, TCRdb re-called clones with MiXCR. This sample carries some 19,000 clones, more than 30% of them seen once, and the ten largest clones take about 15%. Sequenced: tumor tissue. Source of these receptors: a female donor with papillary thyroid cancer or a benign thyroid nodule (not recorded which). Some clones in this sample may be carry-over from other donors' samples.

In its sample, this clone was seen many times. The genes are TRBV18 and TRBJ2-7, with TRBD2 matching over 8 bases. This CDR3 comprises 15 residues. The V gene end was trimmed by 3 bases and the J gene end by 2 bases; junction bases not matched to a gene: 6. CDR1 is KGHSH, CDR2 LQKENI, per germline. The CDR3 DNA reads TGTGCCAGCTCACCCTTACCGGGACTAGCCTACGAGCAGTACTTC. Its translation is CASSPLPGLAYEQYF. The full variable domain, with the rest looked up from reference TRBV18 and TRBJ2-7, is NAGVMQNPRHLVRRRGQEARLRCSPMKGHSHVYWYRQLPEEGLKFMVYLQKENIIDESGMPKERFSAEFPKEGPSILRIQQVVRGDSAAYFCASSPLPGLAYEQYFGPGTRLTVT.

This clone is medium-sized. The rearrangement joins TRBV28 to TRBJ1-5, with 9 bases matching TRBD1. Losses at the gene ends were 2 bases for V and 5 bases for J; bases not matched to a gene: 7. Germline V lookup: CDR1 MDHEN, CDR2 SYDVKM. This CDR3 is 16 amino acids long. The CDR3, as DNA: TGTGCCAGCAGTTTAGCCCGCACAGGGGGCCATCAGCCCCAGCATTTT. Translation gives CASSLARTGGHQPQHF.

The rearrangement uses TRBV27 and TRBJ1-5; 8 bases map to TRBD1. Trimming at V came to 6 bases and at J to 5 bases, leaving 9 bases not matched to a gene. Germline CDR1 reads MNHEY; CDR2 reads SMNVEV (reference sequence). This CDR3 is built from 15 residues. The CDR3 DNA sequence: TGTGCCAGCAGCGACGGACAGGGAATCTATCAGCCCCAGCATTTT. This sequence encodes CASSDGQGIYQPQHF.

V usage is TRBV11-2 and J usage is TRBJ1-6; D may be TRBD1 (5 bases). The V end was cut by 5 bases, the J end by 7 bases, with 15 bases between. The length of the CDR3 is 15 residues. CDR1 is SGHAT, CDR2 FQNNGV, per germline. The CDR3 region is CASSPGTSLNSPLHF. DNA for the CDR3: TGTGCCAGCAGCCCAGGGACGTCGCTGAATTCACCCCTCCACTTT.

The V and J genes are TRBV7-3 and TRBJ2-5; D is unclear. The CDR3 extends over 13 amino acids. The V gene lost 1 base and the J gene lost 5 bases, with 8 bases spanning the gap. Germline lookup yields CDR1 SGHTA and CDR2 FQGTGA. CDR3 region: CASSLNVRETQYF. CDR3 coding DNA: TGTGCCAGCAGCTTAAATGTTCGCGAGACCCAGTACTTC.

This clone was counted only a few times. The chain links TRBV6-1 to TRBJ1-1; TRBD1 matches 7 bases. The germline V gene has CDR1 MNHNS and CDR2 SASEGT. The CDR3 runs 13 residues. V shed 6 bases, J shed 14 bases, and the junction held 15 bases outside the gene matches. The CDR3 region has the DNA TGTGCCAGCAGGAAAGATACAGGGGCCGCAGACTTCTTT. It is translated as CASRKDTGAADFF.

The rearrangement uses TRBV7-8 and TRBJ2-7, with 10 bases lining up with TRBD2. This CDR3 comprises 14 residues. V dropped 5 bases and J dropped 2; count of bases not matched to a gene: 3. Germline lookup yields CDR1 SGHVS and CDR2 FQNEAQ. This CDR3 reads CASSRTSGTYEQYF. The CDR3 DNA reads as TGTGCCAGCAGCCGGACTAGCGGTACCTACGAGCAGTACTTC.

This clone has at least ten counts. A much more abundant neighbour one base away suggests this may be a read error. Other DNA sequences from this sample encode an identical CDR3 as well. V and J are TRBV20-1 and TRBJ2-7; 7 bases are shared with TRBD2. CDR3 length: 19 residues. Looked up from germline, CDR1 is DFQATT and CDR2 is SNEGSKA (reference sequence). CDR3 DNA sequence: TGCAGTGCTAGCAAACCCGGGACGAGCGGGACGAGATTGACCTACGAGCAATACTTC. Translation gives CSASKPGTSGTRLTYEQYF.

Concerning this clone itself: At one end the junction does not follow the germline gene, possibly because of a read error. J is TRBJ1-1 and V is TRBV6-5, with D uncertain. Germline V gene lookup returns CDR1 MNHEY and CDR2 SVGAGI. There are 15 residues in the CDR3. CDR3 residues: CASSSHWAANTDAFF. In DNA form, the CDR3 reads TGTGCCAGCAGTTCACATTGGGCCGCGAACACTGACGCTTTCTTT.

V and J are TRBV3-1 and TRBJ1-1; TRBD1 might be the D (5 bases). The V end was cut by 3 bases, the J end by 5 bases, with 13 bases between. This CDR3 spans 14 amino acids. Germline V lookup: CDR1 LGHDT, CDR2 YNNKEL (reference sequence). The CDR3 loop reads CASSQALRGTEAFF. The DNA for the CDR3 is TGTGCCAGCAGCCAGGCTCTACGGGGGACTGAAGCTTTCTTT.

This clone was seen a few times. This sequence joins TRBV10-3 and TRBJ2-1; D possibly uses TRBD1 or TRBD2 (7 bases each). The germline V gene has CDR1 ENHRY and CDR2 SYGVKD. Trimming removed 10 bases at V and 0 bases at J, with 16 bases between. The CDR3 has 15 residues. In DNA form, the CDR3 reads TGTGCCAGTCACAGGGGAGGGAGCTCCTACAATGAGCAGTTCTTC. Amino acids: CASHRGGSSYNEQFF.

This clone was detected only a few times. The chain carries TRBV19 and TRBJ1-2, with a possible D match to TRBD1 (6 bases). The CDR3 spans 13 residues. CDR1 is LNHDA, CDR2 SQIVND, per germline (reference sequence). Trimming left V 6 bases short and J 6 bases short, with 14 bases between. The CDR3 bases are TGTGCCAGTAGGTCAGGGGAGGTCAATGGCTACACCTTC. Protein: CASRSGEVNGYTF.

Judged by abundance, this clone is medium-sized (0.01 to 0.1%). The J gene is TRBJ2-3, the V gene TRBV5-1, with TRBD2 matching over 13 bases. Germline lookup yields CDR1 SGHRS and CDR2 YFSETQ. The CDR3 has 16 residues. Trimming at V came to 2 bases and at J to 4 bases, leaving 4 bases not matched to a gene. The CDR3 sequence: CASSLTSGRAPDTQYF. The DNA of the CDR3 is TGCGCCAGCAGCTTAACTAGCGGGAGGGCCCCAGATACGCAGTATTTT.

CDR3 residues: CASSQDGGSGRSNEQFF. Written as DNA, the CDR3 is TGTGCCAGCAGCCAAGACGGGGGTAGCGGGCGTAGCAATGAGCAGTTCTTC. The rearrangement links TRBV14 to TRBJ2-1; 7 bases line up with TRBD2. V shed 0 bases and J 6 bases; nucleotides not matched to a gene: 11. Germline V CDR1 and CDR2: SGHDN, FVKESK. The CDR3 runs 17 residues.

This clone was observed a handful of times. The genes are TRBV20-1 and TRBJ2-2; 14 nucleotides align to TRBD2. The germline V gene has CDR1 DFQATT and CDR2 SNEGSKA (reference sequence). V gave up 0 bases and J gave up 7 bases; unmatched junction bases: 4. This CDR3 region has 16 residues. The DNA of the CDR3 is TGCAGTGCTAGAGATGGGGGACTAGCGGGAGTCGGGGAGCTGTTTTTT. It is translated as CSARDGGLAGVGELFF.

This clone was counted a single time. The junction does not match germline at one end; this may be a read error. The J gene is TRBJ1-2, the V gene TRBV30; 10 bases agree with TRBD1. From germline, CDR1 is GTSNPN and CDR2 SVGIG (reference sequence). The CDR3 spans 14 residues. CDR3: CARGQGDTFYGYAF. The CDR3 region has the DNA TGTGCCCGCGGACAGGGGGATACCTTCTATGGCTACGCCTTC.

V is TRBV27 and J is TRBJ1-1; a possible D gene is TRBD1 (5 bases). V was clipped by 5 bases and J by 2 bases, with 12 bases between them. Germline V gives CDR1 MNHEY, CDR2 SMNVEV (reference sequence). This CDR3 spans 14 amino acids. CDR3: CASSRGAVNTEAFF. DNA for the CDR3: TGTGCCAGCAGTAGAGGGGCCGTTAACACTGAAGCTTTCTTT.